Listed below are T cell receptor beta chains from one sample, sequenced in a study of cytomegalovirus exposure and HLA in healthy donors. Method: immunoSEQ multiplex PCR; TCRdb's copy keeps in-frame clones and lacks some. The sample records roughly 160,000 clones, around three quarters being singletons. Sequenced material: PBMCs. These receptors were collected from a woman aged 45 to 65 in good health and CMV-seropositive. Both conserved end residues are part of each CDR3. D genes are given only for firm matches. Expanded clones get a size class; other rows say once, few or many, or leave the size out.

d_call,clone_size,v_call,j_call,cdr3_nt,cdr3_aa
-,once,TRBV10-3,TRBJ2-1,TGTGCCATCACCGACCGGAGCTCCTACAATGAGCAGTTCTTC,CAITDRSSYNEQFF
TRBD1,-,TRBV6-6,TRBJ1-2,TGTGCCAGCAGTACCAGGAGGGGGCGCGCGTTTGGCTACACCTTC,CASSTRRGRAFGYTF
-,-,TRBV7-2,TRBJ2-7,TGTGCCAGCAGCCTATCTGAGGGCCTCGAGCAGTACTTC,CASSLSEGLEQYF
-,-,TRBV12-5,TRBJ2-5,TGTGCTAGTGGTTTGGGTGAGGAGTTAGAGACCCAGTACTTC,CASGLGEELETQYF
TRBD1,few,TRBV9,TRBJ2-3,TGTGCCAGCAGCGCCAACTCCGGGACAGCGGGCACAGATACGCAGTATTTT,CASSANSGTAGTDTQYF
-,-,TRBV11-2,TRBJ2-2,TGTGCCAGCAGCTTAGAAAGGAGGGGGCCCGGGGAGCTGTTTTTT,CASSLERRGPGELFF
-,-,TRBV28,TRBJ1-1,TGTGCCAGCACCTGGGACAAAAACACTGAAGCTTTCTTT,CASTWDKNTEAFF
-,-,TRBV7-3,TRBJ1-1,TGTGCCAGCAGCCTTGGCCCGTTGACTGAAGCTTTCTTT,CASSLGPLTEAFF
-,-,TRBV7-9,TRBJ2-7,TGTTCCAGCAGCTTAGGTTACTACGAGCAGTACTTC,CSSSLGYYEQYF
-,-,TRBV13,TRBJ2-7,TGTGCCAGCAGCTTAAGTCGGAAGGTTAATTGGAGCGGACAGCGTAACTACGAGCAGTACTTC,CASSLSRKVNWSGQRNYEQYF
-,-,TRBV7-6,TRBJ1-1,TGTGCCAGCAGCTCGACAGGCATGAACACTGAAGCTTTCTTT,CASSSTGMNTEAFF
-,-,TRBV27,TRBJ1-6,TGTGCCAGCAGTTTATCTGCCAGTAATTCACCCCTCCACTTT,CASSLSASNSPLHF
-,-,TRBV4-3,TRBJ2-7,TGCGCCAGCAGCCAAGATCCTGCTAGCGCCTACGAGCAGTACTTC,CASSQDPASAYEQYF
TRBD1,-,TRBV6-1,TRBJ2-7,TGTGCCAGCAGGGTACGGGGAGGACAGGGCTACGAGCAGTACTTC,CASRVRGGQGYEQYF
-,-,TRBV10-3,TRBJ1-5,TGTGCCATCAGCCAGGGGATATGGAGCAATCAGCCCCAGCATTTT,CAISQGIWSNQPQHF
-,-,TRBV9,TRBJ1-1,TGTGCCAGCAGCGCCACCGGGGATGGGTTCACTGAAGCTTTCTTT,CASSATGDGFTEAFF
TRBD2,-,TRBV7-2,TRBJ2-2,TGTGCCAGCAGCCGCCCCCCGGGGGGGCCGTACGGGGAGCTGTTTTTT,CASSRPPGGPYGELFF
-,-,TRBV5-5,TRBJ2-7,TGTGCCAGCAGCCCAACAGGGCGCGAGCAGTACTTC,CASSPTGREQYF
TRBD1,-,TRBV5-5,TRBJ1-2,TGTGCCAGCAGCACGGACAGGGAACGGTCCCGCTATGGCTACACCTTC,CASSTDRERSRYGYTF
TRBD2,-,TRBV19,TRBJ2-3,TGTGCCAGTAGTATAGGGGTCCTAGCGGGAGGAGATACGCAGTATTTT,CASSIGVLAGGDTQYF
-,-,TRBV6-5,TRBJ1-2,TGTGCCAGCAGTTACTCTAGAACTACTAACTATGGCTACACCTTC,CASSYSRTTNYGYTF
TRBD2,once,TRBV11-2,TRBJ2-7,TGTGCCAGCAGCGCATCGACTAGCGGGAGCGCCGAGCAGTACTTC,CASSASTSGSAEQYF
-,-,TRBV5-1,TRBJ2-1,TGCGCCAGCAGCTTCGCAGGGGTTATCGGCAATGAGCAGTTCTTC,CASSFAGVIGNEQFF
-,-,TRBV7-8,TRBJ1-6,TGTGCCAGCAGCTTAAATTCGCGGTCACCCCTCCACTTT,CASSLNSRSPLHF
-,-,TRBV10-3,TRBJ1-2,TGTGCCATCAGTGACTCACAGGAGAGCAATGGCTACACCTTC,CAISDSQESNGYTF
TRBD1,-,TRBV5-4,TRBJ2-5,TGTGCCAGCAGCGCGGGACAGGGGGGGACCCAGTACTTC,CASSAGQGGTQYF
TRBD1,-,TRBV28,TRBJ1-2,TGTGCCAGCAGTGACCGGGACAGGGGGCGCAGTGGCTACACCTTC,CASSDRDRGRSGYTF
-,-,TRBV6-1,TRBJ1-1,TGTGCCAGCAGTGCATCCAGGGCCACTGAAGCTTTCTTT,CASSASRATEAFF
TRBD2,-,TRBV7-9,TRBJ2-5,TGTGCCAGCAGCTTAGCGGGACTAGCGGGAGAGACCCAGTACTTC,CASSLAGLAGETQYF
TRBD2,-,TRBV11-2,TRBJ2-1,TGTGCCAGCAGCTTAGGCCCGGGAGCACTAGCGGGAACCGAGCAGTTCTTC,CASSLGPGALAGTEQFF
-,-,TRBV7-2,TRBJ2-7,TGTGCCAGCAGCTTATCCAGCTACGAGCAGTACTTC,CASSLSSYEQYF
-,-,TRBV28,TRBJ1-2,TGTGCCAGCAGTGCCCCGGGGTCCTTTCTGGGCTACACCTTC,CASSAPGSFLGYTF
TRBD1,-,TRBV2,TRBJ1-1,TGTGCCAGCAGGGACAGGGGTTTGAACACTGAAGCTTTCTTT,CASRDRGLNTEAFF
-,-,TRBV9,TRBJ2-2,TGTGCCAGCAGCGTGGGACCGGGACTCTTGAACACCGGGGAGCTGTTTTTT,CASSVGPGLLNTGELFF
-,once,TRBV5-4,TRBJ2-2,TGTGCCAGCAGCTTGGAGGGGCACACCGGGGAGCTGTTTTTT,CASSLEGHTGELFF
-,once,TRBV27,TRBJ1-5,TGTGCCAGCAGTTTAGTTAATAGCAATCAGCCCCAGCATTTT,CASSLVNSNQPQHF
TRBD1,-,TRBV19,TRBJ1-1,TGTGCCAGTAGTTTGGGACAGGATTACACTGAAGCTTTCTTT,CASSLGQDYTEAFF
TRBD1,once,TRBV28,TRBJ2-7,TGTGCCAGCAGTCTCACCCGGGACAGGATCTCTTTC,CASSLTRDRISF
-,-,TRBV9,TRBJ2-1,TGTGCCAGCACTAGTGTGGCTTCCTACAATGAGCAGTTCTTC,CASTSVASYNEQFF
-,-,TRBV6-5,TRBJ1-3,TGTGCCAGCAGTTACTCGCTAAGGGGAACTGGAAACACCATATATTTT,CASSYSLRGTGNTIYF
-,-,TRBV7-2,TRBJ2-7,TGTGCCAGCAGCTCCACCGGGACATTTAACGAGCAGTACTTC,CASSSTGTFNEQYF
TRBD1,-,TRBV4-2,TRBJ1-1,TGTGCCAGCAGTCGCCGACAGGGGGTTATGAACACTGAAGCTTTCTTT,CASSRRQGVMNTEAFF